This entry describes one TCR beta chain. What it binds is not known. The CDR3 has 14 amino acids. V lost 4 bases, J lost 8 bases, and 10 bases stayed unmatched. Looked up from germline, CDR1 is LNHDA and CDR2 is SQIVND (reference sequence). Profiling of TCR beta VDJ combinations and CDR3 sequences used genomic DNA as template. TCRdb redid the calling of the reads with MiXCR, one entry per CDR3 protein. This table has under 150,000 distinct CDR3 sequences, about 40% appearing once. This sample is part of a study of CD8+CD57+ T cells in acquired aplastic anemia. Across the whole study: DNA per sorted CD4+ or CD8+ sample ranged about 0.2 to 30 ug, averaging 3.2 ug. Overall study results and limits: Statistical testing detected no significant gap in CD8+ Simpson's diversity between patients and controls. Patients had around 30 CD8+ CDR3 sequences in common with controls (the shared set).

This chain uses TRBV19 with TRBJ1-1; 7 nucleotides agree with TRBD1. The sample consisted of sorted CD4+, CD8+, or CD8+CD57+ T cells (not recorded which) from PBMCs. This TCR came from a human donor in good health, serving as a control. CDR3 nucleotides: TGTGCCAGTAGTAGAAAACAGGGGTCTTTAGAAGCTTTCTTT. Its translation: CASSRKQGSLEAFF.